These 20 T cell receptor beta chains were sequenced from one sample in a study of blood T cell repertoires in COVID-19. TCRdb's copy holds only in-frame clones and misses some; the assay was immunoSEQ multiplex PCR. The table includes 350,000 to 400,000 clones, approximately 89% detected once. The sequencing sample was made of PBMCs or T cells enriched from blood (not recorded which). All receptors derive from a woman between 35 and 50 years old who had been exposed to COVID-19.

The chain combines TRBV12-3 or TRBV12-4 with TRBJ2-3; D uncertain. V was pared by 8 bases and J by 2 bases, with 11 bases between. This CDR3 region has 13 residues. The CDR3 spells CASRRGSTDTQYF. CDR3 DNA sequence: TGTGCCAGCCGCCGTGGCTCCACAGATACGCAGTATTTT.

The CDR3 DNA is TGTGCCAGCAGCTTAGAGCCGGTTGGCACAGATACGCAGTATTTT. This gives the protein CASSLEPVGTDTQYF. The gene calls are TRBV7-3 and TRBJ2-3; no firm D call. CDR3 length: 15 residues. The germline V gene has CDR1 SGHTA and CDR2 FQGTGA. Trimming shortened V by 2 bases and J by 1 base, and 10 bases separated the two germline ends.

V usage is TRBV5-6 and J usage is TRBJ2-1; D possibly corresponds to TRBD1 (5 bases). The germline V gene has CDR1 SGHDT and CDR2 YYEEEE. V was cut by 2 bases and J by 7 bases, with 25 bases left in between. The CDR3 loop spans 18 amino acids. CDR3 DNA sequence: TGTGCCAGCAGCTTTTGGTTAGGGGCTAGATACCTAAAGAATGAGCAGTTCTTC. This encodes CASSFWLGARYLKNEQFF. Combining the CDR3 with reference TRBV5-6 and TRBJ2-1 gives the whole variable domain DAGVTQSPTHLIKTRGQQVTLRCSPKSGHDTVSWYQQALGQGPQFIFQYYEEEERQRGNFPDRFSGHQFPNYSSELNVNALLLGDSALYLCASSFWLGARYLKNEQFFGPGTRLTVL.

The chain recombines TRBV7-9 with TRBJ2-2; 7 nucleotides line up with TRBD2. CDR1 is SEHNR, CDR2 FQNEAQ, per germline (reference sequence). This CDR3 comprises 15 residues. The J segment lost 0 bases and the V segment lost 7 bases, leaving 5 bases of the junction unmatched. CDR3: CASTTGGANTGELFF. CDR3 nucleotide sequence: TGTGCCAGCACTACTGGGGGGGCGAACACCGGGGAGCTGTTTTTT.

CDR3 residues: CASSPNKEGAYNEQFF. For the CDR3, the DNA is TGTGCCAGCTCACCAAATAAGGAGGGCGCGTACAATGAGCAGTTCTTC. The chain carries TRBV18 and TRBJ2-1, with D possibly being TRBD2 (6 bases). V lost 2 bases and J 4 bases, leaving 15 bases between the germline ends. The CDR3 extends over 16 amino acids. The germline V gene has CDR1 KGHSH and CDR2 LQKENI.

V and J are TRBV15 and TRBJ1-1, with TRBD1 matching 8 bases. The CDR3 has 17 amino acids. The germline CDR1 and CDR2 sequences are LNHNV and YYDKDF (reference sequence). Trimming at V came to 5 bases and at J to 1 base, leaving 12 bases not matched to a gene. The CDR3 is CATSPGQADRTNTEAFF. The DNA of the CDR3 is TGTGCCACCAGCCCGGGACAGGCAGACAGGACGAACACTGAAGCTTTCTTT.

V is TRBV30 and J is TRBJ1-2; D gene unclear. The V and J ends lost 3 bases and 4 bases respectively, with 9 bases between them. Germline-derived CDR1 and CDR2 are GTSNPN and SVGIG (reference sequence). This CDR3 comprises 12 residues. The CDR3 region has the DNA TGTGCCTGGAGGGTGCGGGCCTATGGCTACACCTTC. Translation gives CAWRVRAYGYTF.

V is TRBV2 and J is TRBJ1-3; tentative D call: TRBD1 (5 bases). Trimming took 3 bases from V and 0 from J, leaving 9 bases between them. Germline V gives CDR1 SNHLY, CDR2 FYNNEI. The CDR3 has 15 amino acids. The CDR3, as DNA: TGTGCCAGCAGTGAGTTCAGGGTCTCTGGAAACACCATATATTTT. Encoded protein: CASSEFRVSGNTIYF.

J is TRBJ1-6 and V is TRBV9; D may be TRBD1 (6 bases). CDR3 size: 13 residues. The germline V gene encodes CDR1 SGDLS and CDR2 YYNGEE. V lost 4 bases, J lost 11 bases, and 13 bases lay in between. The CDR3 region has the DNA TGTGCCAGCAGCTTCAGGACAGTACCACCCCTCCACTTT. It translates to CASSFRTVPPLHF.

The chain carries TRBV7-3 and TRBJ2-3; D not certain. The V gene's germline CDR1 is SGHTA and CDR2 FQGTGA. The CDR3 has 14 residues. The germline V and J ends were trimmed by 5 bases and 3 bases, with 12 bases remaining between them. CDR3 in amino acids: CASSPTPLTDTQYF. The CDR3 nucleotides are TGTGCCAGCAGCCCTACTCCACTGACAGATACGCAGTATTTT.

Only one count was recorded for this clone. The V and J genes are TRBV6-5 and TRBJ2-7, with 7 bases that match TRBD2. Per germline, CDR1 MNHEY and CDR2 SVGAGI. The ends lost 2 bases at V and 6 bases at J; junction bases unmatched: 13. The CDR3 is made up of 16 amino acids. CDR3 DNA sequence: TGTGCCAGCAGTTACAGCGCCGGGAGCGGGAATACCGAGCAGTACTTC. This translates into CASSYSAGSGNTEQYF.

The chain joins TRBV7-8 to TRBJ1-2; D perhaps matches TRBD1 (5 bases). Trimming shortened V by 5 bases and J by 2 bases, and 9 bases separated the two germline ends. This CDR3 contains 13 residues. Germline V gene data show CDR1 as SGHVS and CDR2 as FQNEAQ. The CDR3 coding sequence is TGTGCCAGCAGCCGGGCAGGGAACTATGGCTACACCTTC. Amino acids: CASSRAGNYGYTF.

The chain recombines TRBV5-5 with TRBJ2-5; D uncertain. Trimming took off 0 bases at V and 5 bases at J, with 8 bases between the two ends. Germline V gene lookup returns CDR1 SGHKS and CDR2 YYEKEE (reference sequence). This CDR3 comprises 13 residues. In DNA, the CDR3 is TGTGCCAGCAGCTTGGAGAGACTTGAGACCCAGTACTTC. This gives the protein CASSLERLETQYF. The full variable domain, rest sourced from reference TRBV5-5 and TRBJ2-5, is DAGVTQSPTHLIKTRGQQVTLRCSPISGHKSVSWYQQVLGQGPQFIFQYYEKEERGRGNFPDRFSARQFPNYSSELNVNALLLGDSALYLCASSLERLETQYFGPGTRLLVL.

This chain links TRBV30 with TRBJ2-5; 9 bases are shared with TRBD1. Looked up from germline, CDR1 is GTSNPN and CDR2 is SVGIG (reference sequence). V gave up 1 base and J gave up 5 bases; unmatched junction bases: 5. The CDR3 contains 14 residues. CDR3 sequence reads: CAWSETGGAETQYF. CDR3 nucleotide sequence: TGTGCCTGGAGTGAAACAGGGGGCGCCGAGACCCAGTACTTC.

The chain uses TRBV7-9 and TRBJ1-2; 12 positions match TRBD1. V lost 1 base and J lost 2; bases outside the gene matches: 2. From germline, CDR1 is SEHNR and CDR2 FQNEAQ (reference sequence). The CDR3 has 16 amino acids. The CDR3 DNA reads TGTGCCAGCAGCTTAGGGGGACAGGGGGCAAACTATGGCTACACCTTC. Amino acid sequence: CASSLGGQGANYGYTF.

The CDR3 protein is CSAGRYGYTF. CDR3 sequence (DNA): TGCAGTGCTGGGAGGTATGGCTACACCTTC. This chain connects TRBV20-1 to TRBJ1-2, with unresolved D. From germline, CDR1 is DFQATT and CDR2 SNEGSKA (reference sequence). Trimming left V 5 bases short and J 5 bases short, with 6 bases between. The CDR3 extends over 10 amino acids.

This clone showed up just once. CDR3 loop: CASSLAPQGTSGNTIYF. The CDR3 bases are TGTGCCAGCAGCTTGGCTCCACAGGGAACCTCTGGAAACACCATATATTTT. This sequence joins TRBV5-4 and TRBJ1-3; a weak D match, TRBD1 (6 bases). The ends were cut back, 0 bases at V and 0 bases at J, with 13 bases in the middle. The CDR3 sequence is 17 residues long. CDR1 is SGHNT and CDR2 is YYREEE in the germline V gene (reference sequence).

The chain carries TRBV19 and TRBJ2-5, with D maybe TRBD1 (5 bases). From germline, CDR1 is LNHDA and CDR2 SQIVND (reference sequence). The length of the CDR3 is 14 residues. With 4 bases removed from V and 2 bases from J, the gap between germline ends came to 11 bases. CDR3 sequence reads: CASSTQTAQETQYF. CDR3 nucleotide sequence: TGTGCCAGTAGTACCCAGACAGCACAAGAGACCCAGTACTTC.

The chain employs TRBV24-1 and TRBJ1-2, with 7 bases lining up with TRBD1. This CDR3 has 14 residues. The V segment lost 2 bases and the J segment 8 bases; nucleotides outside the gene matches: 7. The germline V gene encodes CDR1 KGHDR and CDR2 SFDVKD. CDR3 protein: CATSDYRDSGGYTF. DNA of the CDR3: TGTGCCACCAGTGATTACCGGGACAGTGGAGGCTACACCTTC.

This clone has more than one count but fewer than ten. The V gene is TRBV5-4, the J gene TRBJ2-5, with no clear D. Trimming removed 1 base from V and 2 bases from J, with 9 bases in between. CDR1 SGHNT and CDR2 YYREEE come from the germline V gene (reference sequence). This CDR3 comprises 14 residues. DNA for the CDR3: TGTGCCAGCAGCTTGCCGCGAGCTCAAGAGACCCAGTACTTC. It codes for CASSLPRAQETQYF.